The 6 T cell receptor beta chains listed next were all sequenced from one sample in a study of cytomegalovirus exposure and HLA in healthy donors. PCR used 60 Vbeta primers and 13 Jbeta primers. The table came from immunoSEQ multiplex PCR; TCRdb's copy has only in-frame clones and leaves some out. In total, the table holds approximately 110,000 clones. Sample: PBMCs. The receptors were sampled from a man between 18 and 35 years old in good health and CMV-seronegative.

The chain carries TRBV4-2 and TRBJ2-7, with 14 bases that match TRBD2. V was clipped by 4 bases and J by 3 bases; unmatched bases: 11. The V gene's germline CDR1 is LGHNA and CDR2 YNFKEQ. The CDR3 consists of 18 residues. The CDR3 loop reads CASSLRTSGGTLGYEQYF. The CDR3 nucleotides are TGTGCCAGCAGCCTTAGGACTAGCGGGGGGACGCTTGGCTACGAGCAGTACTTC.

The chain is built from TRBV10-3 and TRBJ2-3, with 10 positions matching TRBD2. CDR1 ENHRY and CDR2 SYGVKD come from the germline V gene. V trimming: 8 bases; J trimming: 4 bases; junction bases outside the gene matches: 9. The CDR3 covers 15 residues. The DNA of the CDR3 is TGTGCCATCGGGCCCGGGACTAGCGACTCAGATACGCAGTATTTT. This codes for CAIGPGTSDSDTQYF.

The rearrangement links TRBV28 to TRBJ1-5, with TRBD1 matching 7 bases. Per the germline V gene, CDR1 is MDHEN and CDR2 is SYDVKM. V gave up 6 bases and J gave up 6 bases; unmatched junction bases: 8. The CDR3 has 14 residues. The CDR3 loop is CASRRQGVVQPQHF. The CDR3 DNA is TGTGCCAGCAGGAGGCAGGGGGTAGTTCAGCCCCAGCATTTT.

The rearrangement links TRBV19 to TRBJ2-2; a weak D match, TRBD2 (5 bases). V lost 5 bases and J lost 6, with 22 bases in between. Looked up from germline, CDR1 is LNHDA and CDR2 is SQIVND (reference sequence). The CDR3 consists of 17 residues. In nucleotides, the CDR3 is TGTGCCAGTAGTCACCCGGGGAGTCCTTTCAGGTCCGGGGAGCTGTTTTTT. Translation gives CASSHPGSPFRSGELFF.

The chain combines TRBV10-3 with TRBJ2-1; 14 bases are a match to TRBD2. V lost 9 bases to trimming and J lost 9 bases; unmatched junction nucleotides: 4. The CDR3 spans 13 residues. Germline values: CDR1 ENHRY, CDR2 SYGVKD. CDR3 bases: TGTGCCATAGGGACTAGCGGGAGAGGTGAGCAGTTCTTC. Its protein product is CAIGTSGRGEQFF.

V gene TRBV5-4 combines with J gene TRBJ2-1; D remains unclear. Trimming took off 4 bases at V and 6 bases at J, with 14 bases between the two ends. The CDR3 covers 14 residues. CDR1 is SGHNT, CDR2 YYREEE, per germline (reference sequence). The CDR3 nucleotides read TGTGCCAGCAGCCCTATTTTAACGGGCAATGAGCAGTTCTTC. Its protein is CASSPILTGNEQFF.